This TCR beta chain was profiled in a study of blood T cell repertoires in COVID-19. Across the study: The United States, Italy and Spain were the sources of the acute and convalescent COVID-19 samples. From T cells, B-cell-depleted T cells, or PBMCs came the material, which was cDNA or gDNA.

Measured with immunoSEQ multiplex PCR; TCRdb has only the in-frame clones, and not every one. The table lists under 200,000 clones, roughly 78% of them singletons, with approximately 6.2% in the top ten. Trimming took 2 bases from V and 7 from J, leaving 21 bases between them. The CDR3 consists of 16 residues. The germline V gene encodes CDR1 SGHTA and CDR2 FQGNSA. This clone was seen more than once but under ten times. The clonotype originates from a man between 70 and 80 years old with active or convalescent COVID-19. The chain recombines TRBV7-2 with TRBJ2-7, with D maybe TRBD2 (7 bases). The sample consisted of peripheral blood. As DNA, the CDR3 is TGTGCCAGCAGCTTATTTTTCGGGGGGCCCGGAGGGGAGCAGTACTTC. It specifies CASSLFFGGPGGEQYF.